One and the same sample provided the 4 T cell receptor beta chains below, sequenced in a study of blood T cell repertoires in COVID-19. Profiling relied on immunoSEQ multiplex PCR, and the TCRdb table lists in-frame clones only, not all of them. Here the sample spans about 300,000 clones, about 85% being singletons. Specimen: PBMCs or T cells enriched from blood (not recorded which). Receptor source: a young woman who had recovered from COVID-19.

The rearrangement links TRBV4-1 to TRBJ1-1, with 8 bases aligning to TRBD1. With 3 bases clipped from V and 10 bases from J, the junction kept 10 bases outside the gene matches. This CDR3 contains 14 residues. Germline V gene lookup returns CDR1 MGHRA and CDR2 YSYEKL. The CDR3 loop reads CASSQGTGGEGAFF. The CDR3 DNA is TGCGCCAGCAGCCAGGGTACAGGGGGAGAGGGAGCTTTCTTT.

The rearrangement uses TRBV18 and TRBJ1-2; TRBD1 agrees at 7 bases. After removal of 4 bases from V and 5 bases from J, the junction contained 7 bases not matched to a gene. Germline V gene sequence: CDR1 KGHSH, CDR2 LQKENI. The CDR3 totals 14 residues. Here the CDR3 DNA reads TGTGCCAGCTCACTTGCTGGGACAGATTATGGCTACACCTTC. This translates into CASSLAGTDYGYTF.

This chain joins TRBV18 and TRBJ1-1; 9 positions agree with TRBD1. The trim removed 2 bases at V and 1 base at J, leaving 11 bases unmatched. The V gene's germline CDR1 is KGHSH and CDR2 LQKENI. CDR3 size: 18 residues. The CDR3 nucleotides read TGTGCCAGCTCACCAAATTGGGGGACAGGGTCTCCGAACACTGAAGCTTTCTTT. Amino acids: CASSPNWGTGSPNTEAFF.

This clone was seen just once. Other nucleotide sequences from this sample produce the same CDR3. The chain joins TRBV19 to TRBJ2-7; D is possibly TRBD2 (5 bases). Germline V gene lookup returns CDR1 LNHDA and CDR2 SQIVND (reference sequence). This CDR3 region has 12 residues. Between the trimmed V and J ends, which lost 3 bases and 5 bases, there was a span of 8 bases. CDR3 residues: CASSISGDEQYF. The CDR3 bases are TGTGCCAGTAGTATCAGCGGCGACGAGCAGTACTTC. The full variable domain, with the rest looked up from reference TRBV19 and TRBJ2-7, is DGGITQSPKYLFRKEGQNVTLSCEQNLNHDAMYWYRQDPGQGLRLIYYSQIVNDFQKGDIAEGYSVSREKKESFPLTVTSAQKNPTAFYLCASSISGDEQYFGPGTRLTVT.